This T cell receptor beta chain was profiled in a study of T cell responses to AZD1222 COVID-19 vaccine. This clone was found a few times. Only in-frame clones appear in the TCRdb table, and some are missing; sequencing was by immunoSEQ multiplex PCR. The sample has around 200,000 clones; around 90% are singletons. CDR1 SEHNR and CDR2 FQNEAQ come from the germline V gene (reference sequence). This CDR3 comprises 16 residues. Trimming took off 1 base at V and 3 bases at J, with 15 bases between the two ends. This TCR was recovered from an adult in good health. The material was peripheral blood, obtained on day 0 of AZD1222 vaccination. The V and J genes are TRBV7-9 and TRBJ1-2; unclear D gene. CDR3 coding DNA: TGTGCCAGCAGCTTAGTTGGTGGCTACCTGGACTATGGCTACACCTTC. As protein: CASSLVGGYLDYGYTF.